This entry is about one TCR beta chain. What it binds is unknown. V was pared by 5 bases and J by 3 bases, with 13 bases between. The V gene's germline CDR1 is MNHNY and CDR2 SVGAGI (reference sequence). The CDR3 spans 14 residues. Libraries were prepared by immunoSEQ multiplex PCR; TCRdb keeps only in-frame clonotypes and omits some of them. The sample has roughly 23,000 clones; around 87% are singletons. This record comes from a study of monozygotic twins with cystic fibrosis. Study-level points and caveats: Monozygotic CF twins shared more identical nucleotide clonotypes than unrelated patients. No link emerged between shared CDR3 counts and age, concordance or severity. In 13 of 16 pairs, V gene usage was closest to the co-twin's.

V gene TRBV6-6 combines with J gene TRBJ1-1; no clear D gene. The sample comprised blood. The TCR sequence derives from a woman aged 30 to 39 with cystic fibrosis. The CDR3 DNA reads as TGTGCCAGCAGTGGGCTGTCGCGAGACACTGAAGCTTTCTTT. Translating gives CASSGLSRDTEAFF.